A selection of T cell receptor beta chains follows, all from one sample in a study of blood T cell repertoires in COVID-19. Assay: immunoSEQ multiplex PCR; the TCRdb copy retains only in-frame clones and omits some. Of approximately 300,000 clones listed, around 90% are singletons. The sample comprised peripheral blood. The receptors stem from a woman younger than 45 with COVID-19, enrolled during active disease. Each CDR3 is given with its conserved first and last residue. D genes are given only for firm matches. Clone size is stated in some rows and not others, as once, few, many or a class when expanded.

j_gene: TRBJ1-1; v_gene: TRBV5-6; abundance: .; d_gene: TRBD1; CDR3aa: CASSLGTGVRTEAFF; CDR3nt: TGTGCCAGCAGCTTGGGTACAGGGGTGAGAACTGAAGCTTTCTTT
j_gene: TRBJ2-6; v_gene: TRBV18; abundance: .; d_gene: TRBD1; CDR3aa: CASSPTGDGANVLTF; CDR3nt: TGTGCCAGCTCACCGACAGGGGACGGGGCCAACGTCCTGACTTTC
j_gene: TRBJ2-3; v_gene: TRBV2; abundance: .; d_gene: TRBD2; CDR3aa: CASSPGTSSPDTQYF; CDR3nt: TGTGCCAGCAGTCCCGGGACTAGTAGTCCAGATACGCAGTATTTT
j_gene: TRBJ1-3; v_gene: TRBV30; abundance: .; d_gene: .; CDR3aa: CAWSVLGAGRPAGNTIYF; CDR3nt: TGTGCCTGGAGTGTACTAGGGGCAGGGAGGCCTGCTGGAAACACCATATATTTT
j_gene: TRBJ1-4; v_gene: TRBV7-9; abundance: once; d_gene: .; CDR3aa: CASSSTTGATNEKLFF; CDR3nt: TGTGCCAGCAGCTCAACGACAGGAGCAACTAATGAAAAACTGTTTTTT
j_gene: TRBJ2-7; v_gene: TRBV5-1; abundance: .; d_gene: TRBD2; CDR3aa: CASSLERLAAPYEQYF; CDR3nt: TGCGCCAGCAGCTTGGAAAGACTAGCTGCCCCCTACGAGCAGTACTTC
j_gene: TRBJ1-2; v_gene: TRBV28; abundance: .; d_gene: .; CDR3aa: CASRGGGIGYGYTF; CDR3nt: TGTGCCAGCAGGGGGGGAGGGATCGGCTATGGCTACACCTTC
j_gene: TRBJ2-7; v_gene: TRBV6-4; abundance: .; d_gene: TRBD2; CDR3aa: CASSGLAGDEQYF; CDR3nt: TGTGCCAGCTCGGGACTAGCGGGAGATGAGCAGTACTTC
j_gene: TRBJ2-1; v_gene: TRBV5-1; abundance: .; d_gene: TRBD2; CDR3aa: CASSPTGTSGSSSYNEQFF; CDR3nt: TGCGCCAGCAGTCCTACCGGGACTAGCGGTTCAAGCTCCTACAATGAGCAGTTCTTC
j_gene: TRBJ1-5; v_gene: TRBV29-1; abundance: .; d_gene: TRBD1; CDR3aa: CSGQWTGPGVSNQPQHF; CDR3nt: TGCAGCGGACAGTGGACAGGGCCGGGTGTTAGCAATCAGCCCCAGCATTTT
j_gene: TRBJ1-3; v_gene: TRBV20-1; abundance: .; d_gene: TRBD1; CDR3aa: CSASFARGQENTIYF; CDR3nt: TGCAGTGCTAGTTTTGCCAGGGGGCAGGAAAACACCATATATTTT
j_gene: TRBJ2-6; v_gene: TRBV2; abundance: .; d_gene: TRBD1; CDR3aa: CASSEGQGSGANVLTF; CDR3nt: TGTGCCAGCAGTGAAGGACAGGGCTCTGGGGCCAACGTCCTGACTTTC
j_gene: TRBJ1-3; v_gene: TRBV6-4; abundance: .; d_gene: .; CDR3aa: CASSDGPSSGNTIYF; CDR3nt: TGTGCCAGCAGTGACGGGCCGAGCTCTGGAAACACCATATATTTT
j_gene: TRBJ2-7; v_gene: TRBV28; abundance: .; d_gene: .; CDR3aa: CASSLWAFWEQYF; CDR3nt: TGTGCCAGCAGTTTATGGGCCTTCTGGGAGCAGTACTTC
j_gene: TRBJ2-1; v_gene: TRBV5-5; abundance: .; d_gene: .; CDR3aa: CASSLGQSSYNEQFF; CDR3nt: TGTGCCAGCAGCTTGGGACAGAGCTCCTACAATGAGCAGTTCTTC
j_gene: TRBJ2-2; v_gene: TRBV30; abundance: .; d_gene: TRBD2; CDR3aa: CAWSVLAGGATGELFF; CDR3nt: TGTGCCTGGAGTGTACTAGCGGGAGGAGCAACGGGGGAGCTGTTTTTT